These T cell receptor beta chains were read from a single sample in a study of blood T cell repertoires in COVID-19. TCRdb's copy holds only in-frame clones and misses some; the assay was immunoSEQ multiplex PCR. The profile shows roughly 200,000 clones, approximately 86% of them singletons. Sequenced material: PBMCs or T cells enriched from blood (not recorded which). Source of these receptors: a woman in her 30s who had recovered from COVID-19. CDR3s include the opening cysteine and the closing phenylalanine or tryptophan. Fields, in order: J gene, D gene, clone size, V gene, CDR3 DNA, CDR3 protein. A D gene is named only where the DNA matches it firmly. Some rows mark clone size as missing; the rest say once, few, many or name a class of expanded clone.

TRBJ1-5 NA NA TRBV7-9 TGTGCCAGCAGCGCCCCCGGGACACTGAATCAGCCCCAGCATTTT CASSAPGTLNQPQHF
TRBJ1-2 TRBD1 NA TRBV5-4 TGTGCCAGCAGGAGTGGGACAGCCTATGGCTACACCTTC CASRSGTAYGYTF
TRBJ1-1 NA NA TRBV5-5 TGTGCCAGCAGCTCCATGACAGACACTGAAGCTTTCTTT CASSSMTDTEAFF
TRBJ2-7 NA NA TRBV7-9 TGTGCCAGCAGCTTAGCAGCGACCAGCTCCTACGAGCAGTACTTC CASSLAATSSYEQYF
TRBJ1-5 NA NA TRBV4-3 TGCGCCAGCAGCCCCCAGACGGGTAGCAATCAGCCCCAGCATTTT CASSPQTGSNQPQHF
TRBJ1-1 NA many TRBV5-1 TGCGCCAGCAGCTTGCAACAGCTAAACACTGAAGCTTTCTTT CASSLQQLNTEAFF
TRBJ2-5 TRBD1 NA TRBV7-9 TGTGCCAGCAGCCACCGAGTAGACAGGGGGCCAGAGACCCAGTACTTC CASSHRVDRGPETQYF
TRBJ1-2 TRBD1 NA TRBV5-1 TGCGCCAGCAGCTCCGGGACAGGGAGAGTAGGCTATGGCTACACCTTC CASSSGTGRVGYGYTF
TRBJ2-1 TRBD2 NA TRBV7-9 TGTGCCAGCAGCCTATTAGCGGGGGGGCTTGCCGTTGAGCAGTTCTTC CASSLLAGGLAVEQFF
TRBJ2-7 TRBD2 NA TRBV5-4 TGTGCCAGCAGCTTGGCTAGCGGGGGGGGACCCTCCTACGAGCAGTACTTC CASSLASGGGPSYEQYF
TRBJ1-6 NA NA TRBV15 TGTGCCACCAGCAGAGGTTTAGGGGGAAGTTCTAATTCACCCCTCCACTTT CATSRGLGGSSNSPLHF
TRBJ1-4 NA NA TRBV4-3 TGCGCCAGCAGCCCCGACGGGTCAAAACTGTTTTTT CASSPDGSKLFF
TRBJ1-2 TRBD1 few TRBV4-3 TGCGCCAGCAGTCGGACAGGGGGCAACAACTATGGCTACACCTTC CASSRTGGNNYGYTF
TRBJ1-1 TRBD1 once TRBV5-6 TGTGCCAGCAGCTGGGACAGGGCGGTGAACACTGAAGCTTTCTTT CASSWDRAVNTEAFF
TRBJ2-1 NA NA TRBV5-1 TGCGCCAGCAGCTTGAATCCCCGGGGAGGTTCCTACAATGAGCAGTTCTTC CASSLNPRGGSYNEQFF
TRBJ1-4 TRBD1 once TRBV7-9 TGTGCCAGCAGAGATCCTCGACAGGGAGGAAAACTGTTTTTT CASRDPRQGGKLFF
TRBJ1-1 NA NA TRBV4-3 TGCGCCAGCAGCCAAGAGACAGGGAACACTGAAGCTTTCTTT CASSQETGNTEAFF
TRBJ1-1 TRBD1 NA TRBV6-6 TGTGCCAGCAGTTCCACGGACAGGGGGAACACTGAAGCTTTCTTT CASSSTDRGNTEAFF
TRBJ1-2 NA NA TRBV30 TGTGCCTGGACCGACAGGCCGTCTAACTATGGCTACACCTTC CAWTDRPSNYGYTF
TRBJ1-2 TRBD1 NA TRBV19 TGTGCCAGTAGTGCCCGGGACAGTTATGGCTACACCTTC CASSARDSYGYTF
TRBJ1-3 NA NA TRBV11-2 TGTGCCAGCAGCTTAGCCGTACTGGCTGGAAACACCATATATTTT CASSLAVLAGNTIYF
TRBJ2-5 NA NA TRBV18 TGTGCCAGCTCACCGTGGCAGGAGGCAGAGACCCAGTACTTC CASSPWQEAETQYF
TRBJ1-4 NA NA TRBV11-3 TGTGCCAGCAGCTTTGACAGCCGTAATGAAAAACTGTTTTTT CASSFDSRNEKLFF
TRBJ1-2 NA NA TRBV6-5 TGTGCCAGCAGTTACGCCCAGGGTTATGGCTACACCTTC CASSYAQGYGYTF
TRBJ1-2 NA NA TRBV9 TGTGCCAGCAGCCCTCACAGGACCGAGAACTATGGCTACACCTTC CASSPHRTENYGYTF
TRBJ2-1 NA NA TRBV5-1 TGCGCCAGCAGCTTGGCGCGACAGGTCTACAATGAGCAGTTCTTC CASSLARQVYNEQFF
TRBJ2-1 NA NA TRBV3-1/TRBV3-2 TGTGCTTTGACAGGACCAATATTCTTC CALTGPIFF
TRBJ1-2 NA NA TRBV5-5 TGTGCCAGCAGCCGGGATAGGGAGGGGGAAAAAGGCTACACCTTC CASSRDREGEKGYTF
TRBJ1-2 TRBD1 NA TRBV4-3 TGCGCCAGCAGCCGCTTTTCCGGGACAGGGGTTCATGGCTACACCTTC CASSRFSGTGVHGYTF
TRBJ2-3 TRBD2 few TRBV3-1/TRBV3-2 TGTGCCAGCAGTACCTTAGTGAGACCGGGCTCTACTTGGGGGGGTACGCAGTATTTT CASSTLVRPGSTWGGTQYF
TRBJ1-1 TRBD1 NA TRBV4-3 TGCGCCAGCAGCCAAAAAAGCAGGGGGCCGGAATCCCTGAACACTGAAGCTTTCTTT CASSQKSRGPESLNTEAFF
TRBJ2-3 NA NA TRBV9 TGTGCCAGCAGCGCCTTGGACAGTAGCACAGATACGCAGTATTTT CASSALDSSTDTQYF
TRBJ2-1 TRBD1 NA TRBV9 TGTGCCAGCAGCGACGGACAGGGGGCAGCCTACAATGAGCAGTTCTTC CASSDGQGAAYNEQFF
TRBJ2-3 TRBD2 NA TRBV15 TGTGCCACCAGCAGACCCGGGACTAGCGGGGGTTGGAACACAGATACGCAGTATTTT CATSRPGTSGGWNTDTQYF
TRBJ1-5 NA NA TRBV6-5 TGTGCCAGCAGTTACCCCGGTCAGCCCCAGCATTTT CASSYPGQPQHF
TRBJ1-4 TRBD1 NA TRBV18 TGTGCCAGCTCATCTAAGACAGGGTCTAATGAAAAACTGTTTTTT CASSSKTGSNEKLFF
TRBJ1-4 TRBD1 NA TRBV30 TGTGCCTGGAGGAGTCCCGGGACAGGGTTTGAAAAACTGTTTTTT CAWRSPGTGFEKLFF
TRBJ1-1 NA NA TRBV5-4 TGTGCCAGCAGGGCGGGAGTGGGCACTGAAGCTTTCTTT CASRAGVGTEAFF
TRBJ2-7 NA NA TRBV5-4 TGTGCCAGCAGCTTGGATTCGACTACCTACGAGCAGTACTTC CASSLDSTTYEQYF
TRBJ1-2 TRBD1 NA TRBV4-3 TGCGCCAGCAGCCACGCAACAGGGGGCTGGCGCGGCTACACCTTC CASSHATGGWRGYTF
TRBJ1-6 TRBD1 NA TRBV5-1 TGCGCCAGCAGCCCCGGGACAGGGAGTAATTCACCCCTCCACTTT CASSPGTGSNSPLHF
TRBJ2-7 NA NA TRBV21-1 TGTGCCAGCAGCAATACGCGGTACGAGCAGTACTTC CASSNTRYEQYF
TRBJ1-4 NA NA TRBV19 TGTGCCAGTAGTTCGGGCAGGGGTGAAAAACTGTTTTTT CASSSGRGEKLFF
TRBJ1-2 NA NA TRBV13 TGTGCCAGCAGCTTGGCGGGGAACTATGGCTACACCTTC CASSLAGNYGYTF
TRBJ2-3 NA NA TRBV12-3/TRBV12-4 TGTGCCAGCAGTTTTGTAGGCACAGATACGCAGTATTTT CASSFVGTDTQYF
TRBJ2-4 TRBD1 medium-sized TRBV19 TGTGCCAGTAGCCTGGGCCCGGGGGGACAGGGAAACATTCAGTACTTC CASSLGPGGQGNIQYF
TRBJ1-6 NA NA TRBV6-5 TGTGCCAGCAGTTACGCGGGCTCCTATAATTCACCCCTCCACTTT CASSYAGSYNSPLHF
TRBJ1-2 NA NA TRBV3-1/TRBV3-2 TGTGCCAGCAGCCTCGGGGGTAACTATGGCTACACCTTC CASSLGGNYGYTF
TRBJ2-2 NA NA TRBV2 TGTGCCACAAGGGGGACGGTGAACACCGGGGAGCTGTTTTTT CATRGTVNTGELFF
TRBJ2-5 TRBD2 few TRBV3-1/TRBV3-2 TGTGCCAGCAGCCAAGATCGGGAGGTATTGCAGACCCAGTACTTC CASSQDREVLQTQYF
TRBJ1-6 TRBD1 NA TRBV7-3 TGTGCCAGCTCTCTAACCGGGACAGGGGCTTCACCCCTCCACTTT CASSLTGTGASPLHF